One and the same sample provided the 6 T cell receptor beta chains below, sequenced in a study of CD8+CD57+ T cells in acquired aplastic anemia. Profiles of TCR beta VDJ and CDR3 were generated from a genomic DNA template. A single record per CDR3 protein comes from TCRdb applying MiXCR to the reads. The sample holds 400,000 to 600,000 distinct CDR3 sequences, roughly a third seen once. CD8+CD57+ cell expansion, shown by flow cytometry, had occurred in the patients selected for sequencing. Sequencing was done on a sample of sorted CD4+, CD8+, or CD8+CD57+ T cells (not recorded which) from PBMCs. The source is a human donor with aplastic anemia.

The chain joins TRBV2 to TRBJ2-1; no clear D gene. CDR1 and CDR2 from the germline V gene are SNHLY and FYNNEI. The V gene lost 6 bases and the J gene lost 9 bases, with 12 bases spanning the gap. The CDR3 extends over 12 amino acids. The CDR3: CASRSTLGEQFF. CDR3 DNA: TGTGCCAGCAGGAGTACGTTGGGTGAGCAGTTCTTC. Variable domain in full (rest from reference TRBV2 and TRBJ2-1): EPEVTQTPSHQVTQMGQEVILRCVPISNHLYFYWYRQILGQKVEFLVSFYNNEISEKSEIFDDQFSVERPDGSNFTLKIRSTKLEDSAMYFCASRSTLGEQFFGPGTRLTVL.

This clonotype came up once. A read error is possible here, since a much larger clone lies one base away. V usage is TRBV7-8 and J usage is TRBJ2-5, with a tentative D call TRBD2 (6 bases). Per the germline V gene, CDR1 is SGHVS and CDR2 is FQNEAQ. The CDR3 consists of 16 residues. The CDR3 DNA reads as TGTGCCAGCAACTTAGCGGCAGCGAACCGCCAGGAGACCCAGTACTTC. It translates to CASNLAAANRQETQYF.

The chain has TRBV25-1 and TRBJ1-5; D perhaps matches TRBD1 (5 bases). Germline V gives CDR1 MGHDK, CDR2 SYGVNS. Trimming stripped 11 bases from V and 2 bases from J, with 19 bases between. The CDR3 extends over 15 amino acids. CDR3 nucleotides: TGTGCCTGGAGTGTTGCAGGGTTGGGCAATCAGCCCCAGCATTTT. This gives the protein CAWSVAGLGNQPQHF. The full variable domain, its missing parts supplied by reference TRBV25-1 and TRBJ1-5, is EADIYQTPRYLVIGTGKKITLECSQTMGHDKMYWYQQDPGMELHLIHYSYGVNSTEKGDLSSESTVSRIRTEHFPLTLESARPSHTSQYLCAWSVAGLGNQPQHFGDGTRLSIL.

Remarks on this clonotype: At one of its ends the junction is not consistent with the germline gene, which may arise from a read error. The chain couples TRBV15 to TRBJ1-2; possible D gene TRBD1, 5 bases. CDR3 length: 15 residues. CDR1 and CDR2 from the germline V gene are LNHNV and YYDKDF (reference sequence). The CDR3 DNA reads TGCGCCACCGGCAGGACATTCGAAGATCTCTATGGCTACACCTTC. Protein sequence: CATGRTFEDLYGYTF.

V usage is TRBV24-1 and J usage is TRBJ2-5; TRBD1 agrees at 7 bases. V lost 4 bases to trimming and J lost 14 bases; unmatched junction nucleotides: 12. Germline V gene data show CDR1 as KGHDR and CDR2 as SFDVKD. The CDR3 runs to 13 residues. Here the CDR3 reads CATSDTTQGIFYF. The DNA for the CDR3 is TGTGCCACCAGTGACACGACACAGGGGATCTTTTACTTC.

As regards this clonotype: Relative to the germline gene, one junction end is altered; a read error may explain this. This chain uses TRBV15 with TRBJ2-2; TRBD2 is a possible D gene (6 bases). CDR3 size: 16 residues. Germline V gene lookup returns CDR1 LNHNV and CDR2 YYDKDF (reference sequence). Written as DNA, the CDR3 is TGTGCCAGCAGCCAAGTGCGGGGTCTGAACACCGGGGAGCTGTTTTTT. It specifies CASSQVRGLNTGELFF.